A selection of T cell receptor beta chains follows, all from one sample in a study of blood T cell repertoires in COVID-19. The table came from immunoSEQ multiplex PCR; TCRdb's copy has only in-frame clones and leaves some out. Of approximately 140,000 clones in the sample, 84% were seen once. Material: peripheral blood. These receptors all stem from a human donor in a cohort sampled during active COVID-19. Both conserved end residues are part of each CDR3. Each record gives: J gene, V gene, CDR3 protein.

J: TRBJ1-2
V: TRBV30
CDR3: CAWSAGGVGYGYTF

J: TRBJ1-4
V: TRBV30
CDR3: CAWAITGVGEKLFF

J: TRBJ1-2
V: TRBV27
CDR3: CASSRQGAIYGYTF

J: TRBJ1-1
V: TRBV9
CDR3: CASSVLPGVDTEAFF

J: TRBJ1-5
V: TRBV9
CDR3: CARVSEGQAMNQPQHF

J: TRBJ2-4
V: TRBV12-5
CDR3: CASGPRQGSPPWPILAKNIQYF

J: TRBJ1-4
V: TRBV28
CDR3: CASRSGGRNEKLFF

J: TRBJ2-3
V: TRBV5-4
CDR3: CASSLHGTDTQYF

J: TRBJ1-2
V: TRBV21-1
CDR3: CASSKRGQGEGYTF

J: TRBJ1-1
V: TRBV10-3
CDR3: CAISESAGSGTEAFF

J: TRBJ1-1
V: TRBV7-9
CDR3: CASSSSKDRNTEAFF

J: TRBJ1-2
V: TRBV14
CDR3: CASSQGQPYGYTF

J: TRBJ1-4
V: TRBV6-2/TRBV6-3
CDR3: CASSSTGEKLFF

J: TRBJ2-2
V: TRBV6-4
CDR3: CASSADSDTGELFF

J: TRBJ1-1
V: TRBV7-2
CDR3: CASSLDSGSEAFF

J: TRBJ2-2
V: TRBV7-8
CDR3: CASTGGLLNTGELFF

J: TRBJ2-3
V: TRBV4-3
CDR3: CASSRILPSTGEDTQYF

J: TRBJ1-6
V: TRBV27
CDR3: CASSFRGNDSPLHF

J: TRBJ2-7
V: TRBV11-2
CDR3: CASSLDRVYEQYF

J: TRBJ1-6
V: TRBV5-6
CDR3: CASSWGTGETYNSPLHF

J: TRBJ2-7
V: TRBV27
CDR3: CASSFFQGPSYEQYF

J: TRBJ1-1
V: TRBV20-1
CDR3: CSVPLNTEAFF

J: TRBJ2-7
V: TRBV5-1
CDR3: CASSLAGGDYEQYF

J: TRBJ1-6
V: TRBV10-3
CDR3: CAISESTQSYNSPLHF

J: TRBJ1-3
V: TRBV29-1
CDR3: CSVASWEGNTIYF